What follows are 24 T cell receptor beta chains derived from one specimen sequenced in a study of blood T cell repertoires in COVID-19. Assay: immunoSEQ multiplex PCR; the TCRdb copy retains only in-frame clones and omits some. The sample shows roughly 150,000 clones, around 83% of them seen only once. The sample consisted of peripheral blood. Receptors were obtained from a woman aged 50 to 60 with COVID-19, enrolled during active disease.

The genes are TRBV6-2 or TRBV6-3 and TRBJ2-2; TRBD1 is a possible D gene (6 bases). The CDR3 is 16 residues long. With 5 bases removed from V and 3 bases from J, the gap between germline ends came to 16 bases. Germline V gene sequence: CDR1 MNHEY, CDR2 SVGEGT. The CDR3 loop is CASSKDQGHYTGELFF. The CDR3 region has the DNA TGTGCCAGCAGTAAAGATCAGGGGCACTACACCGGGGAGCTGTTTTTT.

The gene calls are TRBV28 and TRBJ2-4; 8 bases match TRBD1. The V gene's germline CDR1 is MDHEN and CDR2 SYDVKM. Unmatched junction bases numbered 4, after V lost 3 bases and J lost 6 bases. This CDR3 has 14 amino acids. CDR3 amino acids: CASSLRDRTNIQYF. The CDR3 DNA reads as TGTGCCAGCAGTTTGAGGGACAGGACAAACATTCAGTACTTC.

The chain links TRBV3-1 (or the pseudogene TRBV3-2) to TRBJ2-5, with 7 bases matching TRBD1. This CDR3 region has 14 residues. J gave up 4 bases and V 5 bases, and 7 bases lay outside the gene matches. Germline V gene data show CDR1 as LGHDT and CDR2 as YNNKEL (reference sequence). CDR3 amino acids: CASSFRQGGETQYF. In DNA, the CDR3 is TGTGCCAGCAGCTTTAGACAGGGCGGAGAGACCCAGTACTTC.

The chain links TRBV30 to TRBJ1-2; TRBD1 aligns across 10 bases. V shed 4 bases, J shed 1 base, and the junction held 9 bases outside the gene matches. The CDR3 is made up of 16 amino acids. CDR1 GTSNPN and CDR2 SVGIG come from the germline V gene (reference sequence). The CDR3 sequence: CAWIRDRGVSNYGYTF. The CDR3 coding sequence is TGTGCCTGGATCCGGGACAGGGGAGTCAGTAACTATGGCTACACCTTC.

With regard to this clone: A junction boundary mismatches the germline segment, possibly from a read error. The chain employs TRBV2 and TRBJ2-3; 11 bases are a match to TRBD2. Per germline, CDR1 SNHLY and CDR2 FYNNEI. The CDR3 loop spans 16 amino acids. As DNA, the CDR3 is TGTGCCAGCAGGGAAGATCGACTAGCGGGGACAGATACGCAGTATTTT. This sequence encodes CASREDRLAGTDTQYF.

This clone occurred once. This rearrangement joins TRBV28 to TRBJ1-2; TRBD1 matches 8 bases. Trimming removed 3 bases from V and 8 bases from J; junction bases left unmatched: 8. This CDR3 has 14 amino acids. Germline CDR1 is MDHEN and CDR2 is SYDVKM. CDR3: CASSLRTGIRGYTF. In DNA, the CDR3 is TGTGCCAGCAGTTTGAGGACAGGGATAAGAGGCTACACCTTC.

V and J are TRBV27 and TRBJ1-5; D is unresolved. Germline V gene data show CDR1 as MNHEY and CDR2 as SMNVEV (reference sequence). The CDR3 covers 14 residues. The germline V and J ends were trimmed by 3 bases and 2 bases, with 8 bases remaining between them. The CDR3 loop is CASSFREGNQPQHF. The CDR3 DNA is TGTGCCAGCAGTTTTAGGGAGGGCAATCAGCCCCAGCATTTT.

The rearrangement joins TRBV19 to TRBJ2-7; 11 bases fit TRBD2. The CDR3 consists of 15 residues. Germline V gene sequence: CDR1 LNHDA, CDR2 SQIVND (reference sequence). After removal of 3 bases from V and 7 bases from J, the junction contained 8 bases not matched to a gene. The DNA for the CDR3 is TGTGCCAGTAGTATCCCCTCGGGACTAGCGGTGGAGCAGTACTTC. Translating gives CASSIPSGLAVEQYF. Combining the CDR3 with reference TRBV19 and TRBJ2-7 gives the whole variable domain DGGITQSPKYLFRKEGQNVTLSCEQNLNHDAMYWYRQDPGQGLRLIYYSQIVNDFQKGDIAEGYSVSREKKESFPLTVTSAQKNPTAFYLCASSIPSGLAVEQYFGPGTRLTVT.

J is TRBJ2-1 and V is TRBV18; TRBD2 aligns across 8 bases. The trim removed 2 bases at V and 7 bases at J, leaving 7 bases unmatched. This CDR3 contains 15 residues. CDR1 and CDR2 from the germline V gene are KGHSH and LQKENI. CDR3 sequence reads: CASSPFSGGNNEQFF. The CDR3 DNA reads as TGTGCCAGCTCACCATTCAGCGGGGGAAATAATGAGCAGTTCTTC. Variable domain in full (rest from reference TRBV18 and TRBJ2-1): NAGVMQNPRHLVRRRGQEARLRCSPMKGHSHVYWYRQLPEEGLKFMVYLQKENIIDESGMPKERFSAEFPKEGPSILRIQQVVRGDSAAYFCASSPFSGGNNEQFFGPGTRLTVL.

The V gene is TRBV7-8, the J gene TRBJ2-5; the match to TRBD1 covers 7 bases. The CDR3 length is 13 residues. Unmatched junction bases numbered 1, after V lost 3 bases and J lost 3 bases. Germline V CDR1 and CDR2: SGHVS, FQNEAQ. The CDR3: CASSFTGEETQYF. The CDR3 DNA follows: TGTGCCAGCAGCTTCACAGGGGAAGAGACCCAGTACTTC.

The gene calls are TRBV12-3 or TRBV12-4 and TRBJ1-3, with D unresolved. V lost 10 bases and J lost 0, with 10 bases in between. The CDR3 spans 13 residues. The CDR3 bases are TGTGCCACCTCCGGTAGCTCTGGAAACACCATATATTTT. This translates into CATSGSSGNTIYF.

The chain uses TRBV7-2 and TRBJ1-4; 8 nucleotides agree with TRBD1. Germline lookup yields CDR1 SGHTA and CDR2 FQGNSA. The CDR3 loop spans 14 amino acids. J gave up 8 bases and V 3 bases, and 5 bases lay outside the gene matches. CDR3 amino acids: CASSFQGAKEKLFF. CDR3 nucleotide sequence: TGTGCCAGCAGCTTTCAGGGGGCGAAGGAAAAACTGTTTTTT.

The chain has TRBV5-8 and TRBJ1-5; D possibly corresponds to TRBD1 (5 bases). Germline V CDR1 and CDR2: SGHTS, YDEGEE. CDR3 length: 14 residues. Deletions cut 5 bases from V and 4 bases from J, with 13 bases between. The CDR3 loop reads CASSWTYQNQPQHF. CDR3 nucleotide sequence: TGTGCCAGCAGTTGGACATATCAAAATCAGCCCCAGCATTTT. Using reference TRBV5-8 and TRBJ1-5 for the parts outside the CDR3, the full variable domain is EAGVTQSPTHLIKTRGQQATLRCSPISGHTSVYWYQQALGLGLQFLLWYDEGEERNRGNFPPRFSGRQFPNYSSELNVNALELEDSALYLCASSWTYQNQPQHFGDGTRLSIL.

The chain employs TRBV6-5 and TRBJ1-1; 9 nucleotides match TRBD1. J was trimmed by 10 bases and V by 5 bases; bases with no gene match: 8. CDR1 MNHEY and CDR2 SVGAGI come from the germline V gene. CDR3 length: 13 amino acids. CDR3 amino acids: CASSNTGGGVAFF. DNA for the CDR3: TGTGCCAGCAGTAACACAGGGGGCGGAGTAGCTTTCTTT.

The chain links TRBV5-1 to TRBJ1-5, with D possibly being TRBD1 (5 bases). Deletions cut 4 bases from V and 4 bases from J, with 9 bases between. The length of the CDR3 is 13 residues. Per germline, CDR1 SGHRS and CDR2 YFSETQ. The DNA for the CDR3 is TGCGCCAGCAGCGCGGGGGAAAATCAGCCCCAGCATTTT. It translates to CASSAGENQPQHF.

V is TRBV25-1 and J is TRBJ2-7, with a weak D call TRBD1 (8 bases). The CDR3 has 13 amino acids. Germline CDR1 and CDR2: MGHDK and SYGVNS. Trimming left V 6 bases short and J 5 bases short, with 14 bases between. The chain's CDR3 is CASRLQGGHEQYF. DNA for the CDR3: TGTGCCAGCAGGCTACAGGGGGGGCACGAGCAGTACTTC.

The V gene is TRBV3-1 (or the pseudogene TRBV3-2), the J gene TRBJ1-2; 7 bases agree with TRBD1. The CDR3 runs 15 residues. With 0 bases clipped from V and 4 bases from J, the junction kept 5 bases outside the gene matches. Germline-derived CDR1 and CDR2 are LGHDT and YNNKEL (reference sequence). CDR3 amino acids: CASSQDVAGGYGYTF. The CDR3 coding sequence is TGTGCCAGCAGCCAAGATGTGGCAGGGGGCTATGGCTACACCTTC.

The gene calls are TRBV27 and TRBJ1-3; 7 bases map to TRBD1. From germline, CDR1 is MNHEY and CDR2 SMNVEV (reference sequence). Trimming removed 2 bases from V and 2 bases from J; junction bases left unmatched: 0. The length of the CDR3 is 14 residues. For the CDR3, the DNA is TGTGCCAGCAGTTTACAGGGGGCTGGAAACACCATATATTTT. It encodes CASSLQGAGNTIYF.

On this clone itself: The same CDR3 also results from other DNA sequences found in this sample. This chain links TRBV7-9 with TRBJ2-1; 9 bases align to TRBD1. In germline, CDR1 is SEHNR, CDR2 FQNEAQ (reference sequence). With 3 bases clipped from V and 7 bases from J, the junction kept 1 base outside the gene matches. CDR3 length equals 13 residues. CDR3 sequence reads: CASSLGQGNEQFF. As DNA, the CDR3 is TGTGCCAGCAGCTTGGGACAGGGTAATGAGCAGTTCTTC.

V usage is TRBV6-2 or TRBV6-3 and J usage is TRBJ1-5; D is perhaps TRBD1 (6 bases). CDR1 and CDR2 from the germline V gene are MNHEY and SVGEGT. The CDR3 length is 15 residues. V lost 0 bases, J lost 5 bases, and 11 bases lay in between. The CDR3 region has the DNA TGTGCCAGCAGTTACTCGCCAGGGGAAGATCAGCCCCAGCATTTT. Protein product: CASSYSPGEDQPQHF.

The genes are TRBV30 and TRBJ1-2; D is undetermined. The CDR3 is made up of 12 amino acids. Trimming took 4 bases from V and 8 from J, leaving 14 bases between them. CDR1 and CDR2 from the germline V gene are GTSNPN and SVGIG (reference sequence). As DNA, the CDR3 is TGTGCCTGGACAGGCCTTAACTGGGGCTACACCTTC. Translation: CAWTGLNWGYTF.

The V call is TRBV4-3, the J call TRBJ2-2; 7 nucleotides line up with TRBD1. This CDR3 has 17 residues. The junction had 8 bases not matched to a gene; V was cut back by 0 bases and J by 4 bases. CDR1 LGHNA and CDR2 YSLEER come from the germline V gene. CDR3 nucleotide sequence: TGCGCCAGCAGCCAAGAGGGAAGTAGGGGGCTCACCGGGGAGCTGTTTTTT. This encodes CASSQEGSRGLTGELFF.

The chain recombines TRBV19 with TRBJ1-5; tentatively, D is TRBD1 (5 bases). CDR3 length equals 14 residues. V was cut by 7 bases and J by 3 bases, with 13 bases left in between. Germline V gene lookup returns CDR1 LNHDA and CDR2 SQIVND (reference sequence). CDR3: CASNPGTYNQPQHF. DNA of the CDR3: TGTGCCAGTAACCCAGGGACTTACAATCAGCCCCAGCATTTT.

The chain links TRBV7-3 to TRBJ2-6; TRBD1 might be the D (5 bases). The V and J ends lost 1 base and 2 bases respectively, with 6 bases between them. Germline V CDR1 and CDR2: SGHTA, FQGTGA. This CDR3 has 15 residues. The CDR3 nucleotides are TGTGCCAGCAGCTTAAGGGGCACTGGGGCCAACGTCCTGACTTTC. It specifies CASSLRGTGANVLTF.